This T cell receptor beta chain was sequenced during a study of T cells after posttransplantation cyclophosphamide. Overall study results and limits: TRB overlap between skin or GI tissue T cells and blood was limited. Recipient CMV seropositivity and CMV reactivation strongly tracked TRB clonality. Donor CD8+ memory clones often dominated recipient blood repertoires at later times.

With respect to this clone: Antigen: not known.

The germline gives CDR1 MNHEY, CDR2 SMNVEV (reference sequence). V was clipped by 2 bases and J by 4 bases, with 17 bases between them. This CDR3 contains 16 residues. Using immunoSEQ multiplex PCR, the repertoire was profiled, and TCRdb retains in-frame clones only, with some absent. The data show 20,000 to 30,000 clones, roughly 86% seen once. This sequence originates from a woman aged 55-70 years with a blood cancer, CMV-positive, and with a related stem cell donor. This sequence joins TRBV27 and TRBJ2-5; weak D call: TRBD2 (6 bases). Sequencing was done on a sample of PBMCs. Here the CDR3 DNA reads TGTGCCAGCAGTTTAGGGCGCAGCGGGCCGGGAGAGACCCAGTACTTC. Amino acids: CASSLGRSGPGETQYF.